The text below deals with one T cell receptor beta chain. Its antigen is undetermined. V shed 2 bases and J shed 8 bases, with 9 bases lying between them. This CDR3 has 13 residues. Germline V lookup: CDR1 SGHTA, CDR2 FQGNSA. The data stem from a study of cytomegalovirus exposure and HLA in healthy donors. The table came from immunoSEQ multiplex PCR; TCRdb's copy has only in-frame clones and leaves some out. Counted here are more than 85,000 clones, about 94% occurring once; the ten biggest clones make up less than 1.5%. Notes on the study in general: Investigators reported around 150 TCR beta chains as tied to cytomegalovirus.

The TCR originated in a woman aged 25-40 years in good health and CMV-seropositive. The sample taken for sequencing was PBMCs. The genes are TRBV7-2 and TRBJ2-2; D remains unclear. CDR3 sequence (DNA): TGTGCCAGCAGCTTATTGTCTAGGGGGGAGCTGTTTTTT. The encoded protein is CASSLLSRGELFF.